Included here is one T cell receptor (beta chain) sequence, with context. It was with a sample-barcoded 5' primer and a J-beta primer mix that a second PCR of about 6 to 12 cycles was run. In TCRdb, the 5' RACE reads were re-called with MiXCR into one record per CDR3 protein. Of hundreds of thousands of distinct CDR3 sequences in the sample, over 20% were seen once. Germline V gene sequence: CDR1 SGHTA, CDR2 FQGNSA. V was clipped by 8 bases and J by 3 bases; unmatched bases: 8. The CDR3 extends over 15 amino acids. This sample stems from a study of blood T cells in healthy people across ages. This rearrangement joins TRBV7-2 to TRBJ2-3, with 10 positions matching TRBD1. Sample: blood. This TCR was recovered from a man between 65 and 85 years old in good health. The CDR3 nucleotides are TGTGCCAGCGCCTGGGGACAGGGGTTAACAGATACGCAGTATTTT. Its translation: CASAWGQGLTDTQYF.